These 15 T cell receptor beta chains came from one sample sequenced in a study of beta chain features in type 1 diabetes. Regarding the study as a whole: The study found moderately but significantly shorter TCRB CDR3s in all four CD4+ subsets of Type 1 diabetes patients.

Reverse transcribing all isolated RNA meant expressed TCRB transcripts were sequenced. Generated by immunoSEQ multiplex PCR, the TCRdb table keeps only in-frame clones and is missing some. The repertoire has about 270,000 clones, around an eighth of them found once; the top ten carry about 0.017%. The antigens for these receptors are not known. Material: naive CD4+ T cells from blood. The receptors shown here come from a man aged 25 to 40 with type 1 diabetes.

There are a few counts of this clone. The V call is TRBV4-3, the J call TRBJ2-5, with 7 bases lining up with TRBD1. Trimming took 6 bases from V and 2 from J; bases not matched to a gene: 3. This CDR3 contains 13 residues. Looked up from germline, CDR1 is LGHNA and CDR2 is YSLEER. The CDR3 nucleotides are TGCGCCAGCAGTCTCAGGGGGCAAGAGACCCAGTACTTC. It specifies CASSLRGQETQYF.

The chain recombines TRBV19 with TRBJ2-7; TRBD2 matches 14 bases. V shed 5 bases and J 7 bases; nucleotides not matched to a gene: 7. Germline values: CDR1 LNHDA, CDR2 SQIVND (reference sequence). The CDR3 runs to 15 residues. CDR3 sequence: CASSFGTSGSEEQYF. Here the CDR3 DNA reads TGTGCCAGTAGTTTCGGGACTAGCGGGAGCGAAGAGCAGTACTTC.

J is TRBJ2-7 and V is TRBV29-1; a weak D match, TRBD1 (5 bases). This CDR3 region has 11 residues. Germline loops: CDR1 SQVTM, CDR2 ANQGSEA. Trimming left V 5 bases short and J 7 bases short, with 12 bases between. The chain's CDR3 is CSVSGKGEQYF. The DNA of the CDR3 is TGCAGCGTTTCAGGGAAAGGAGAGCAGTACTTC.

In this sample, this clone turned up a few times. The chain links TRBV9 to TRBJ2-1; TRBD2 agrees at 12 bases. Per germline, CDR1 SGDLS and CDR2 YYNGEE. The V and J ends lost 3 bases and 8 bases, in that order; junction bases with no gene match: 6. The CDR3 runs to 15 residues. As DNA, the CDR3 is TGTGCCAGCAGCGCGACTAGCGGGAGCGCCGATGAGCAGTTCTTC. Protein: CASSATSGSADEQFF.

This clone has a handful of counts. The rearrangement joins TRBV7-3 to TRBJ2-3; D may be TRBD2 (6 bases). The germline V gene encodes CDR1 SGHTA and CDR2 FQGTGA. The CDR3 is 14 amino acids. V dropped 2 bases and J dropped 7 bases, with 13 bases sitting between them. CDR3 bases: TGTGCCAGCAGCTTAGAACAGGCGGGATATACGCAGTATTTT. Its translation: CASSLEQAGYTQYF.

This chain uses TRBV20-1 with TRBJ2-7, with D perhaps TRBD1 (5 bases). The V gene lost 4 bases and the J gene lost 5 bases, with 9 bases spanning the gap. From germline, CDR1 is DFQATT and CDR2 SNEGSKA (reference sequence). The CDR3 length is 11 residues. As DNA, the CDR3 is TGCAGTGCTACCAGGGCGGACGAGCAGTACTTC. Amino acids: CSATRADEQYF.

The chain joins TRBV7-9 to TRBJ1-1; D remains unclear. Germline CDR1 SEHNR, CDR2 FQNEAQ (reference sequence). The CDR3 loop spans 15 amino acids. V shed 7 bases and J shed 1 base, with 16 bases lying between them. The CDR3 DNA reads TGTGCCAGCATCTACCCTTCGGGATCGAACACTGAAGCTTTCTTT. This gives the protein CASIYPSGSNTEAFF.

This clone was detected only a few times. CDR3 DNA sequence: TGTGCCAGCAGCTCACCGGGGACAGGCGAAAAACTGTTTTTT. It is translated as CASSSPGTGEKLFF. This chain links TRBV5-4 with TRBJ1-4; 8 bases fit TRBD1. The CDR3 runs 14 residues. V gave up 3 bases and J gave up 8 bases; unmatched junction bases: 6. Germline CDR1 SGHNT, CDR2 YYREEE (reference sequence).

This clone was observed a few times. CDR3 sequence (DNA): TGTGCCAGCAGCGGAAGACTGGCTAGCGGATTTTACAATGAGCAGTTCTTC. It yields the protein CASSGRLASGFYNEQFF. The chain recombines TRBV9 with TRBJ2-1, with TRBD2 matching 7 bases. The CDR3 is made up of 17 amino acids. The germline V gene has CDR1 SGDLS and CDR2 YYNGEE. Trimming removed 3 bases from V and 4 bases from J; junction bases left unmatched: 13. The full variable domain, with the rest looked up from reference TRBV9 and TRBJ2-1, is DSGVTQTPKHLITATGQRVTLRCSPRSGDLSVYWYQQSLDQGLQFLIQYYNGEERAKGNILERFSAQQFPDLHSELNLSSLELGDSALYFCASSGRLASGFYNEQFFGPGTRLTVL.

The genes are TRBV18 and TRBJ1-2; possibly TRBD1 for D (6 bases). V was cut by 3 bases and J by 6 bases, with 11 bases left in between. CDR3 length equals 13 residues. CDR1 is KGHSH and CDR2 is LQKENI in the germline V gene. The chain's CDR3 is CASSPRTVDGYTF. The CDR3 coding sequence is TGTGCCAGCTCACCCAGGACAGTAGATGGCTACACCTTC.

CDR3 DNA sequence: TGTGCCAGCACCCGATCTAGCGGGAACGGGAGGCAGTATTTT. It codes for CASTRSSGNGRQYF. The V gene is TRBV7-3, the J gene TRBJ2-3, with TRBD2 matching 9 bases. Per the germline V gene, CDR1 is SGHTA and CDR2 is FQGTGA. The junction had 13 bases not matched to a gene; V was cut back by 7 bases and J by 11 bases. This CDR3 spans 14 amino acids.

This clone was detected only a few times. The chain employs TRBV28 and TRBJ1-4, with 7 positions matching TRBD1. V dropped 6 bases and J dropped 4; count of bases not matched to a gene: 5. CDR1 MDHEN and CDR2 SYDVKM come from the germline V gene. This CDR3 spans 14 amino acids. CDR3 DNA sequence: TGTGCCAGCAGCAGACAGGGTCTTAATGAAAAACTGTTTTTT. The encoded protein is CASSRQGLNEKLFF.

The chain combines TRBV18 with TRBJ2-5; D is unclear. CDR3 length: 13 residues. From germline, CDR1 is KGHSH and CDR2 LQKENI. V lost 2 bases and J lost 3, with 7 bases in between. Here the CDR3 DNA reads TGTGCCAGCTCACCAGAGTCCAAAGAGACCCAGTACTTC. This gives the protein CASSPESKETQYF.

This clone came up a few times. The gene calls are TRBV9 and TRBJ1-3, with TRBD1 as a possible D gene (5 bases). Per the germline V gene, CDR1 is SGDLS and CDR2 is YYNGEE. This CDR3 has 14 amino acids. V gave up 2 bases and J gave up 4 bases, with 10 bases separating them. The CDR3 DNA sequence: TGTGCCAGCAGCGTCTCAGGGTTAGGAAACACCATATATTTT. Its translation is CASSVSGLGNTIYF. The full variable domain, with the rest looked up from reference TRBV9 and TRBJ1-3, is DSGVTQTPKHLITATGQRVTLRCSPRSGDLSVYWYQQSLDQGLQFLIQYYNGEERAKGNILERFSAQQFPDLHSELNLSSLELGDSALYFCASSVSGLGNTIYFGEGSWLTVV.

The rearrangement joins TRBV9 to TRBJ1-5, with 10 positions matching TRBD1. The germline V gene has CDR1 SGDLS and CDR2 YYNGEE. V shed 4 bases and J 5 bases; nucleotides not matched to a gene: 6. The CDR3 contains 15 residues. The CDR3 region is CASSLSGQGDQPQHF. The CDR3 DNA reads TGTGCCAGCAGCCTTAGTGGACAGGGGGATCAGCCCCAGCATTTT.